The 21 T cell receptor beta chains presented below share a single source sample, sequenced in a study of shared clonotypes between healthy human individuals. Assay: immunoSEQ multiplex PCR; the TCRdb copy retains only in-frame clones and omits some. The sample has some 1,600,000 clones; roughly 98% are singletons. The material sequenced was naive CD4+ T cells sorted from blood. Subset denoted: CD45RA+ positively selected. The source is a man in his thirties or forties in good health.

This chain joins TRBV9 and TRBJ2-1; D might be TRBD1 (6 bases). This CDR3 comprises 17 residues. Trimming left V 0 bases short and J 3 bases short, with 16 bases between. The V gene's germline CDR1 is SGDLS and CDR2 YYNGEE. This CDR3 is CASSVVQGKGGYNEQFF. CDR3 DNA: TGTGCCAGCAGCGTAGTCCAGGGTAAAGGGGGCTACAATGAGCAGTTCTTC.

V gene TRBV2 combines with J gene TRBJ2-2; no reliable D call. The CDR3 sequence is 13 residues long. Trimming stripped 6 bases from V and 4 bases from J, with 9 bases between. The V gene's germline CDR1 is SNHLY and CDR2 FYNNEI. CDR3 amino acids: CASSEVSTGELFF. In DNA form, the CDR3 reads TGTGCCAGCAGCGAGGTATCCACCGGGGAGCTGTTTTTT.

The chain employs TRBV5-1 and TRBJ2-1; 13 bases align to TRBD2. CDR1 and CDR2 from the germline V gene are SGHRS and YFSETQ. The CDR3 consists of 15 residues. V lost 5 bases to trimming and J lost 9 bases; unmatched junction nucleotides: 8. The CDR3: CASRPGLAGVSEQFF. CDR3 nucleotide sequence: TGCGCCAGCAGACCTGGACTAGCGGGAGTCAGTGAGCAGTTCTTC.

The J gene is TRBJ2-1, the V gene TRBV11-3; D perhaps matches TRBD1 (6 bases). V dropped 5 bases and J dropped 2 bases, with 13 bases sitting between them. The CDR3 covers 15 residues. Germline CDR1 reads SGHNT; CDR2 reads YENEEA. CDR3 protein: CASSVSGGTYNEQFF. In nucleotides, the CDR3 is TGTGCCAGCAGCGTTAGTGGGGGCACCTACAATGAGCAGTTCTTC.

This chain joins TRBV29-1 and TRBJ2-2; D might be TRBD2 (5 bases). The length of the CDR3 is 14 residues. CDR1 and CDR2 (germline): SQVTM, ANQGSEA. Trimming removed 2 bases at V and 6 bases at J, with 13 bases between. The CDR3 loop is CSVESDLDSGELFF. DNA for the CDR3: TGCAGCGTTGAAAGTGACTTGGACTCCGGGGAGCTGTTTTTT.

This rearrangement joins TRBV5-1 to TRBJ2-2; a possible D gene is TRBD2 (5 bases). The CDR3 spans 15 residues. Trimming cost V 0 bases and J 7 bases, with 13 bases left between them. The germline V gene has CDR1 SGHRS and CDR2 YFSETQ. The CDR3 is CASSLAEVGIGELFF. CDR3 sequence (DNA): TGCGCCAGCAGCTTGGCCGAGGTCGGGATCGGGGAGCTGTTTTTT.

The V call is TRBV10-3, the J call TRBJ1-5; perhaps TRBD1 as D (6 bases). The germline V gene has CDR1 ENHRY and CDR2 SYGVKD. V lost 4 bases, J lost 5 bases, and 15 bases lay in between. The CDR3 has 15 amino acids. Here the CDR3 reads CAISGLGGADQPQHF. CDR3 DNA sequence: TGTGCCATCAGTGGGTTGGGGGGCGCGGATCAGCCCCAGCATTTT.

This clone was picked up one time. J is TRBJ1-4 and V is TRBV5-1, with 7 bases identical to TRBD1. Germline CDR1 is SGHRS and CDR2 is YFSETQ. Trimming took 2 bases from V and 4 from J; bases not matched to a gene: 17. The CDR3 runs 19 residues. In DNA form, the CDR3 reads TGCGCCAGCAGCTTTCCTTCCCGGGACAGCGGATCAAATAATGAAAAACTGTTTTTT. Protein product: CASSFPSRDSGSNNEKLFF.

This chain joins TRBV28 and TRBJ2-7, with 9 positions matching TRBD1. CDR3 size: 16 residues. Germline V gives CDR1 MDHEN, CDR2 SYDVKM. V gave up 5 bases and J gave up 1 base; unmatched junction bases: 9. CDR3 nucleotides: TGTGCCAGCAGTATACCGCAGACAGGGGGTTCCTACGAGCAGTACTTC. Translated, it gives CASSIPQTGGSYEQYF. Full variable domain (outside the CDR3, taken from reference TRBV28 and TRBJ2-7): DVKVTQSSRYLVKRTGEKVFLECVQDMDHENMFWYRQDPGLGLRLIYFSYDVKMKEKGDIPEGYSVSREKKERFSLILESASTNQTSMYLCASSIPQTGGSYEQYFGPGTRLTVT.

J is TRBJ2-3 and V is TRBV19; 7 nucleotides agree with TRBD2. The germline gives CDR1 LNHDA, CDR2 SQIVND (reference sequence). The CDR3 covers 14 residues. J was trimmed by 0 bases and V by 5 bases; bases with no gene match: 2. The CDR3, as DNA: TGTGCCAGTAGTGTTAGCGGGAGCACAGATACGCAGTATTTT. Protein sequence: CASSVSGSTDTQYF.

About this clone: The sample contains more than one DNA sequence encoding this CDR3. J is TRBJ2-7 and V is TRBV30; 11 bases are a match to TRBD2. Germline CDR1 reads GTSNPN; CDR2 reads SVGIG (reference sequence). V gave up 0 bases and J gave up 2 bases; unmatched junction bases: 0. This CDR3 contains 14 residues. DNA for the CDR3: TGTGCCTGGAGTGTACTAGCGGGGGCCTACGAGCAGTACTTC. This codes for CAWSVLAGAYEQYF.

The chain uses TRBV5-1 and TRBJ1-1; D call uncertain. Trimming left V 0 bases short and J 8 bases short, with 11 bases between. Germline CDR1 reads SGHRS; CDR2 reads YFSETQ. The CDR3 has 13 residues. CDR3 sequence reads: CASSLDIGPEAFF. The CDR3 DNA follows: TGCGCCAGCAGCTTGGACATCGGACCCGAAGCTTTCTTT. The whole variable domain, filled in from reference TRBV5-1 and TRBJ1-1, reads KAGVTQTPRYLIKTRGQQVTLSCSPISGHRSVSWYQQTPGQGLQFLFEYFSETQRNKGNFPGRFSGRQFSNSRSEMNVSTLELGDSALYLCASSLDIGPEAFFGQGTRLTVV.

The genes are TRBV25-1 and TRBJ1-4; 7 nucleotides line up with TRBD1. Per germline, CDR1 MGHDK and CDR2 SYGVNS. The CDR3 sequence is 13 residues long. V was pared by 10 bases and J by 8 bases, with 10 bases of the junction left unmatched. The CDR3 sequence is CATGGQEKEKLFF. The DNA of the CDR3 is TGTGCCACCGGAGGACAGGAAAAGGAAAAACTGTTTTTT.

The CDR3 loop is CASSGGTGGANFEQFF. In nucleotides, the CDR3 is TGCGCCAGCAGCGGAGGGACAGGGGGCGCGAATTTTGAGCAGTTCTTC. The chain has TRBV5-1 and TRBJ2-1, with 12 bases matching TRBD1. This CDR3 comprises 16 residues. Germline values: CDR1 SGHRS, CDR2 YFSETQ. V lost 4 bases and J lost 9; bases outside the gene matches: 11.

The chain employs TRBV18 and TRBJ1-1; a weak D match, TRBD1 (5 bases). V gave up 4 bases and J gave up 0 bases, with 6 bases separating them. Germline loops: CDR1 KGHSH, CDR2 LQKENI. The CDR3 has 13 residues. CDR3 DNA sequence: TGTGCCAGCTCACGGACATTGAACACTGAAGCTTTCTTT. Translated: CASSRTLNTEAFF.

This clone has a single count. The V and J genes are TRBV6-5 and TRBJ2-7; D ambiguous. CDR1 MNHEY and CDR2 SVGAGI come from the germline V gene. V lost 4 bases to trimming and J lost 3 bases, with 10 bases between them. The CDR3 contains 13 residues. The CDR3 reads CASSLGRLYEQYF. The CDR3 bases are TGTGCCAGCAGTTTAGGACGGCTCTACGAGCAGTACTTC.

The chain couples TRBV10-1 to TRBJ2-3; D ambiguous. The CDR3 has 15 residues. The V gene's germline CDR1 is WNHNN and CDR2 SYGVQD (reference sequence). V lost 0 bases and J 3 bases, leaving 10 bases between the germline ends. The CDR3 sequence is CASSESAATTDTQYF. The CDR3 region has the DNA TGCGCCAGCAGTGAGTCGGCAGCCACAACAGATACGCAGTATTTT.

CDR3 nucleotide sequence: TGTGCCAGCAGCCCAGAGCGGAGCCGCTCCTACAATGAGCAGTTCTTC. Its translation is CASSPERSRSYNEQFF. The chain joins TRBV9 to TRBJ2-1; a possible D gene is TRBD2 (5 bases). Trimming removed 4 bases at V and 0 bases at J, with 14 bases between. Per germline, CDR1 SGDLS and CDR2 YYNGEE. The CDR3 extends over 16 amino acids.

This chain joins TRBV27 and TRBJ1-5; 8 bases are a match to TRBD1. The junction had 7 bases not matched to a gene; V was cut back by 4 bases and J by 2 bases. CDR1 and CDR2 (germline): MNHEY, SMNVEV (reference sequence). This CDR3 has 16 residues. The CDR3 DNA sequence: TGTGCCAGCAGTTCGATGACAGGGGTGGGCAATCAGCCCCAGCATTTT. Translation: CASSSMTGVGNQPQHF.

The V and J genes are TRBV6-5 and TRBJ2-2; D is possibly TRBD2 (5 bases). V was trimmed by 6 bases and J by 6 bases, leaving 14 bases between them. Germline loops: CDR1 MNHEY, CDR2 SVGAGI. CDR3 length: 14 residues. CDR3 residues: CASRKGLASGELFF. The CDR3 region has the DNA TGTGCCAGCAGGAAAGGGCTAGCCTCCGGGGAGCTGTTTTTT.

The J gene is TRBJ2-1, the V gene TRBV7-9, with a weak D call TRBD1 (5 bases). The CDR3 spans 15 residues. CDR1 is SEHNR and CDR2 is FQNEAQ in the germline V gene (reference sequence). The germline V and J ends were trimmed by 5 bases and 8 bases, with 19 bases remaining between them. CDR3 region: CASSPDGQGWDEQFF. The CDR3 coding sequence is TGTGCCAGCAGCCCCGACGGCCAGGGATGGGATGAGCAGTTCTTC.